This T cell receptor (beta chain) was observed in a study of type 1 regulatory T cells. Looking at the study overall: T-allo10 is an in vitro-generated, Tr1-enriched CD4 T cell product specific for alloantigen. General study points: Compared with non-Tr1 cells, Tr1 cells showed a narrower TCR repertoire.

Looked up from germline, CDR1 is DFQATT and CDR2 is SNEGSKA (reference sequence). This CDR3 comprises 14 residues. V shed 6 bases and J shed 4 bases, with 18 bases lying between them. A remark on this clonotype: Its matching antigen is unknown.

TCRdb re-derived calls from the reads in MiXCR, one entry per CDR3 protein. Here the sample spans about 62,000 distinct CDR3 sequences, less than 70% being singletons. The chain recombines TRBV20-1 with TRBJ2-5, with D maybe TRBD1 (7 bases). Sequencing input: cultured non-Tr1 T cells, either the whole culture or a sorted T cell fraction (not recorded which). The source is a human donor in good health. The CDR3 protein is CSARAGGRLETQYF. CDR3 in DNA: TGCAGTGCCCGAGCAGGGGGGCGCCTAGAGACCCAGTACTTC.